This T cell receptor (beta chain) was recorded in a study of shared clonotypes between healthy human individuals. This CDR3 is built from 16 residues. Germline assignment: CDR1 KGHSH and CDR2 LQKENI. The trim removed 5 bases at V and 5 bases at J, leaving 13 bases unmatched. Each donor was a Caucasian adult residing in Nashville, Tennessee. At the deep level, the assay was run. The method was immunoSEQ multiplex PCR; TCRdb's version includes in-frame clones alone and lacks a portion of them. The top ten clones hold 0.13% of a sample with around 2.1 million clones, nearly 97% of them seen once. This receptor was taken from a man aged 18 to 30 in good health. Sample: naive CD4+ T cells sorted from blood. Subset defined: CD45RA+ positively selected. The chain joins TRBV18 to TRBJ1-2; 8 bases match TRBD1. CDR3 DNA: TGTGCCAGCTCAACCCTCGTCGACAGGGGAAATTATGGCTACACCTTC. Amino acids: CASSTLVDRGNYGYTF.